The TCR beta chain under discussion was sequenced for a study of T cell responses to AZD1222 COVID-19 vaccine. On this clone itself: Its antigen is unknown.

The protocol was immunoSEQ multiplex PCR, while the TCRdb copy is restricted to in-frame clones and leaves out a portion. The sample consists of approximately 150,000 clones, about 88% of them appearing once. Points from the study as a whole: The study reported that nearly half of spike-specific TCRs target unmutated variant regions. White British people made up most donors, females outnumbered males, and clonal diversity was possibly underestimated. Only a handful of AZD1222 recipients tested seropositive at baseline.

The specimen was peripheral blood, collected on day 0 of AZD1222 vaccination. The TCR originated in an adult in good health.

The CDR3 spells CASSGGQGSSYEQYF. The CDR3 DNA sequence: TGCGCCAGCAGCGGGGGACAGGGAAGCTCCTACGAGCAGTACTTC. The rearrangement links TRBV5-1 to TRBJ2-7; 9 nucleotides line up with TRBD1. Germline V gives CDR1 SGHRS, CDR2 YFSETQ. The J segment lost 0 bases and the V segment lost 4 bases, leaving 5 bases of the junction unmatched. The CDR3 totals 15 residues. The whole variable domain, filled in from reference TRBV5-1 and TRBJ2-7, reads KAGVTQTPRYLIKTRGQQVTLSCSPISGHRSVSWYQQTPGQGLQFLFEYFSETQRNKGNFPGRFSGRQFSNSRSEMNVSTLELGDSALYLCASSGGQGSSYEQYFGPGTRLTVT.